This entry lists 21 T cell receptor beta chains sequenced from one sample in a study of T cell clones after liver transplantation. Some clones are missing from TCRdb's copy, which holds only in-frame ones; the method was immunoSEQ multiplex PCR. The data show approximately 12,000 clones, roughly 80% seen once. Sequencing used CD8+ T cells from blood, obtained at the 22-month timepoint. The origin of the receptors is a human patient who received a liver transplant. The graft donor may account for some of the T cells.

CDR3 coding DNA: TGTGCCAGCAGCCAAACCCCGGGACTAACTTTCAATGAGCAGTTCTTC. It yields the protein CASSQTPGLTFNEQFF. The chain carries TRBV7-3 and TRBJ2-1, with 7 positions matching TRBD2. The CDR3 covers 16 residues. Germline V CDR1 and CDR2: SGHTA, FQGTGA. V gave up 5 bases and J gave up 6 bases; unmatched junction bases: 13.

This CDR3 reads CASSDYGGTLTDTQYF. DNA for the CDR3: TGTGCCAGCAGTGATTATGGGGGAACGTTAACAGATACGCAGTATTTT. The V call is TRBV6-1, the J call TRBJ2-3; D may be TRBD1 or TRBD2 (5 bases each). V was trimmed by 3 bases and J by 3 bases, leaving 16 bases between them. Germline CDR1 reads MNHNS; CDR2 reads SASEGT. The CDR3 runs 16 residues.

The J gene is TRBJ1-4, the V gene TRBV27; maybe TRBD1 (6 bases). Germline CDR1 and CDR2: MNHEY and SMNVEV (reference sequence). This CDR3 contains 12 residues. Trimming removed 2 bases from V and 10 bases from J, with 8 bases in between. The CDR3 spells CASSLKGGKLFF. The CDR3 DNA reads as TGTGCCAGCAGTTTAAAAGGGGGAAAACTGTTTTTT. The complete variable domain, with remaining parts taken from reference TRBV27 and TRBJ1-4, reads EAQVTQNPRYLITVTGKKLTVTCSQNMNHEYMSWYRQDPGLGLRQIYYSMNVEVTDKGDVPEGYKVSRKEKRNFPLILESPSPNQTSLYFCASSLKGGKLFFGSGTQLSVL.

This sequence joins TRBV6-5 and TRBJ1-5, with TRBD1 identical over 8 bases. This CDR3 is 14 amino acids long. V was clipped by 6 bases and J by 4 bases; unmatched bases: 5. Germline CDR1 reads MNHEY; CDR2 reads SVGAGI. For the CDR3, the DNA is TGTGCCAGCAGGGATTACAGGGGGAATCAGCCCCAGCATTTT. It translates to CASRDYRGNQPQHF.

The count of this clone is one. For the CDR3, the DNA is TGTGCCAGCAGTCCCGGGACGGGAGCCTACGAGCAGTACTTC. Protein product: CASSPGTGAYEQYF. The chain has TRBV4-2 and TRBJ2-7, with a weak D call TRBD2 (6 bases). Germline lookup yields CDR1 LGHNA and CDR2 YNFKEQ. The V gene lost 6 bases and the J gene lost 2 bases, with 14 bases spanning the gap. The length of the CDR3 is 14 residues.

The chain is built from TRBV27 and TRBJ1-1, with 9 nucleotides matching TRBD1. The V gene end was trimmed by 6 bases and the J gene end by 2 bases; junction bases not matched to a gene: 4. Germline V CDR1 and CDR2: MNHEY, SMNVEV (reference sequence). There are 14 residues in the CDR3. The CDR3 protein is CASRTTGGNTEAFF. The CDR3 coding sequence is TGTGCCAGCAGAACGACAGGGGGAAACACTGAAGCTTTCTTT.

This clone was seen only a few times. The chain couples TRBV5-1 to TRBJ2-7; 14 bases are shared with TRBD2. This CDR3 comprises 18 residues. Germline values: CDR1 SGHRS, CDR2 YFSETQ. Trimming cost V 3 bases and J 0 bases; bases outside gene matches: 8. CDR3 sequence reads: CASSWEGTSGGSSYEQYF. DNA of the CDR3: TGCGCCAGCAGCTGGGAAGGGACTAGCGGGGGTAGCTCCTACGAGCAGTACTTC.

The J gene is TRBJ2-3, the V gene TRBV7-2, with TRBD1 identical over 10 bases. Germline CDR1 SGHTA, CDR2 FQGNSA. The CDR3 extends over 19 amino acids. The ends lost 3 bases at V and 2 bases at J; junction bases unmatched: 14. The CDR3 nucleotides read TGTGCCAGCAGCTTTTTCCACCCCGGGACAGGGGAGGACACAGATACGCAGTATTTT. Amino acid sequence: CASSFFHPGTGEDTDTQYF.

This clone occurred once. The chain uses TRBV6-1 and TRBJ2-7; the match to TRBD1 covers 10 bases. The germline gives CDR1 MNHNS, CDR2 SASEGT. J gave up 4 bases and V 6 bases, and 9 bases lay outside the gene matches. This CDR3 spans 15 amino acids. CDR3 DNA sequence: TGTGCCAGCAGGAGGGGGACAGGGGAATTATACGAGCAGTACTTC. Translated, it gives CASRRGTGELYEQYF.

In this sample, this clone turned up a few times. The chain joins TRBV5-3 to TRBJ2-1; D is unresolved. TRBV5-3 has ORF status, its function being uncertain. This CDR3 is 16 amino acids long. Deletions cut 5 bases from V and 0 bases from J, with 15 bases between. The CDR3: CARRVIDLGSYNEQFF. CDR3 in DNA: TGTGCCAGAAGAGTCATAGATCTCGGCTCCTACAATGAGCAGTTCTTC.

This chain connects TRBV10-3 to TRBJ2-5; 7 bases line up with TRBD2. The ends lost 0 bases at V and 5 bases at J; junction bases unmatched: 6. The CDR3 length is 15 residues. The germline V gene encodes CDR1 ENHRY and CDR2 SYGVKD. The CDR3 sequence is CAISESGGSMETQYF. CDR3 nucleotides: TGTGCCATCAGTGAGTCGGGGGGGAGTATGGAGACCCAGTACTTC.

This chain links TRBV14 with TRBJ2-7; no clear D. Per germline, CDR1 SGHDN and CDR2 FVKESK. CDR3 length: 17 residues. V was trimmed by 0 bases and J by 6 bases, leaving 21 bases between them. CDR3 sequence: CASSQDFPQSNLPEQYF. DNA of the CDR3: TGTGCCAGCAGCCAAGACTTCCCCCAGAGTAACTTACCCGAGCAGTACTTC.

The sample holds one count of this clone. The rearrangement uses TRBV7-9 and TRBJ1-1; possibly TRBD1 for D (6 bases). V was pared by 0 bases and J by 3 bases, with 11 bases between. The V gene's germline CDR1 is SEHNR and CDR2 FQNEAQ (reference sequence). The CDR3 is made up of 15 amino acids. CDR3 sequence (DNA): TGTGCCAGCAGCTTAGCGCAGGGGCTGGACACTGAAGCTTTCTTT. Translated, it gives CASSLAQGLDTEAFF.

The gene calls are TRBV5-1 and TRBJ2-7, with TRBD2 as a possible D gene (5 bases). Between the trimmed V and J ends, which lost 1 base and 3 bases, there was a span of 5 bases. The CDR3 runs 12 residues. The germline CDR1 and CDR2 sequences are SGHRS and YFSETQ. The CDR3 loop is CASSLRGYEQYF. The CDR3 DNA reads TGCGCCAGCAGCTTGCGGGGCTACGAGCAGTACTTC.

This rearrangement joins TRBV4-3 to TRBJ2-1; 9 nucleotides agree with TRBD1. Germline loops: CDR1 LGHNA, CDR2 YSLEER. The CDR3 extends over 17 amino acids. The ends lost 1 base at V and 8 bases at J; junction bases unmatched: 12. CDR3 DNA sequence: TGCGCCAGCAGCCAAGCCGCGGTAGGAACAGGGGGCCATGAGCAGTTCTTC. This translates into CASSQAAVGTGGHEQFF.

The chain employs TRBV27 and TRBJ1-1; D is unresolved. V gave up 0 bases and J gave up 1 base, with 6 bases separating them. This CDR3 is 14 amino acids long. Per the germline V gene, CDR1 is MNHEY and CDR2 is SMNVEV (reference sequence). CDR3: CASSLSAGNTEAFF. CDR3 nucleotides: TGTGCCAGCAGTTTATCGGCGGGGAACACTGAAGCTTTCTTT.

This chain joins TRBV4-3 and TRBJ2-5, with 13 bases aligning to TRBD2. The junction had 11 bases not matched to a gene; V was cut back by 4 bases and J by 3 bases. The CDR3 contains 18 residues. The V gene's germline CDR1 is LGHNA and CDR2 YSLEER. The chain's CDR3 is CASSPKLAGGVRKETQYF. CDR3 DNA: TGCGCCAGCAGCCCTAAACTAGCGGGAGGGGTCCGGAAAGAGACCCAGTACTTC.

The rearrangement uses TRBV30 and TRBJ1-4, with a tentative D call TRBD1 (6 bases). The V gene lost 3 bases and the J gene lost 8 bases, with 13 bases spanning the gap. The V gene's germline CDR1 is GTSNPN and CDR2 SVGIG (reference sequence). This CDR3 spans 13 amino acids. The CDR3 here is CAWRKEGGEKLFF. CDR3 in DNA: TGTGCCTGGAGAAAGGAGGGGGGGGAAAAACTGTTTTTT. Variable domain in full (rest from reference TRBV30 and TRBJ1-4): SQTIHQWPATLVQPVGSPLSLECTVEGTSNPNLYWYRQAAGRGLQLLFYSVGIGQISSEVPQNLSASRPQDRQFILSSKKLLLSDSGFYLCAWRKEGGEKLFFGSGTQLSVL.

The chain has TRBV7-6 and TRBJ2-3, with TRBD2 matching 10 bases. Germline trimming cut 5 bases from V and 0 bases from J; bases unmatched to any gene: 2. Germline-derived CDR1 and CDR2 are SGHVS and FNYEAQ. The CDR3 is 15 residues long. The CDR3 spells CASSSGGASTDTQYF. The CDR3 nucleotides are TGTGCCAGCAGCAGCGGGGGGGCTAGCACAGATACGCAGTATTTT.

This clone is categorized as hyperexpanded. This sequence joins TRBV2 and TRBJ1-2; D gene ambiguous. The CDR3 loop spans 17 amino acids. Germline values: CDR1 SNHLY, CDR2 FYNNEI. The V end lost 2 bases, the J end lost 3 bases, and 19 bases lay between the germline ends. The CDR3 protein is CASSEFSSPGVDYGYTF. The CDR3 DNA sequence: TGTGCCAGCAGTGAATTTAGCAGTCCCGGGGTAGACTATGGCTACACCTTC.

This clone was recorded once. CDR3 amino acids: CASSLGGLAGDEQFF. CDR3 in DNA: TGTGCCAGCAGCTTAGGGGGACTAGCGGGGGATGAGCAGTTCTTC. This chain uses TRBV7-6 with TRBJ2-1; 14 positions agree with TRBD2. This CDR3 region has 15 residues. V lost 1 base and J lost 8; bases outside the gene matches: 1. Germline CDR1 and CDR2: SGHVS and FNYEAQ.